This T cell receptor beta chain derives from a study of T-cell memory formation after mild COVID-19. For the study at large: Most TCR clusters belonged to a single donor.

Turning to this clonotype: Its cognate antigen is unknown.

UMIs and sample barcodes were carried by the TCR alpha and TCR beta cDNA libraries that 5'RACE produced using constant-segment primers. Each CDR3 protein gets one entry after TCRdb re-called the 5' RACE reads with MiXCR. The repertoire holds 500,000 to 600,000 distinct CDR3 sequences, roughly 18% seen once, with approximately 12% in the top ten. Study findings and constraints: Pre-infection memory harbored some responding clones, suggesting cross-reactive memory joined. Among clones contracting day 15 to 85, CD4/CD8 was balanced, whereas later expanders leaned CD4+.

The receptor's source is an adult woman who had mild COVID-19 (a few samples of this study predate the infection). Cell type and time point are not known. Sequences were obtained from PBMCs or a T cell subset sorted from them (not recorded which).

The CDR3 DNA is TGCAGTGCTAGAGCAATGCTAGCGGGGGACCTAGCCAAAAACATTCAGTACTTC. Protein sequence: CSARAMLAGDLAKNIQYF. J is TRBJ2-4 and V is TRBV20-1; TRBD2 agrees at 10 bases. Germline loops: CDR1 DFQATT, CDR2 SNEGSKA (reference sequence). With 1 base clipped from V and 0 bases from J, the junction kept 9 bases outside the gene matches. The CDR3 has 18 amino acids.